These 22 T cell receptor beta chains came from one sample sequenced in a study of T cell repertoires in cytomegalovirus infection. TCRdb re-analysed the reads in MiXCR, keeping a single row per CDR3 protein. The sample shows hundreds of thousands of distinct CDR3 sequences, approximately 25% of them seen only once. Sequencing input: CD8+ T cells from PBMCs. The source of these receptors is a human donor in good health (CMV status not recorded). Some clones in this sample may be carry-over from other donors' samples.

The rearrangement joins TRBV2 to TRBJ2-6; D remains ambiguous. Trimming left V 3 bases short and J 4 bases short, with 7 bases between. This CDR3 comprises 14 residues. Germline V CDR1 and CDR2: SNHLY, FYNNEI. CDR3 residues: CASSEDRGANVLTF. CDR3 nucleotide sequence: TGTGCCAGCAGTGAGGATAGGGGGGCCAACGTCCTGACTTTC.

This clonotype was counted only a few times. The chain employs TRBV6-6 and TRBJ1-1; TRBD1 might be the D (5 bases). From germline, CDR1 is MNHNY and CDR2 SVGAGI (reference sequence). V was trimmed by 1 base and J by 6 bases, leaving 9 bases between them. This CDR3 has 13 amino acids. The CDR3 loop is CASSYWGPPEAFF. The CDR3 nucleotides read TGTGCCAGCAGTTACTGGGGACCCCCTGAAGCTTTCTTT.

This clonotype was counted at least ten times. The gene calls are TRBV7-3 and TRBJ1-3, with TRBD1 matching 8 bases. The CDR3 has 17 residues. Germline V gives CDR1 SGHTA, CDR2 FQGTGA. J gave up 0 bases and V 4 bases, and 8 bases lay outside the gene matches. The CDR3 DNA follows: TGTGCCAGCAGCTCCGGGACAGGAACTCTCTCTGGAAACACCATATATTTT. This gives the protein CASSSGTGTLSGNTIYF.

With respect to this clonotype: One end of the junction is discordant with germline, which a read error may explain. The rearrangement joins TRBV6-6 to TRBJ2-7; D perhaps matches TRBD1 (8 bases). CDR1 and CDR2 from the germline V gene are MNHNY and SVGAGI (reference sequence). There are 16 residues in the CDR3. CDR3 bases: TGTGCCAGCAGGTACTCCAGGGGGCGAGCGGGATACGAGCAGTACTTC. The encoded protein is CASRYSRGRAGYEQYF.

This clonotype was seen at least ten times. The J gene is TRBJ1-4, the V gene TRBV7-8; D ambiguous. Germline CDR1 and CDR2: SGHVS and FQNEAQ. V was clipped by 4 bases and J by 6 bases, with 12 bases between them. The CDR3 extends over 14 amino acids. The CDR3 spells CASSSSGPHEKLFF. As DNA, the CDR3 is TGTGCCAGCAGCTCATCCGGGCCCCATGAAAAACTGTTTTTT.

This clonotype has at least ten counts. This chain uses TRBV24-1 with TRBJ2-3; D may be TRBD2 (6 bases). Trimming took 4 bases from V and 6 from J, leaving 16 bases between them. The germline V gene encodes CDR1 KGHDR and CDR2 SFDVKD. The CDR3 has 15 residues. CDR3 in DNA: TGTGCCACCAGTGAGACCGGGACGGGGGACGATACGCAGTATTTT. Its protein product is CATSETGTGDDTQYF.

In this sample, this clonotype turned up many times. V usage is TRBV7-2 and J usage is TRBJ2-3; D ambiguous. The germline V and J ends were trimmed by 6 bases and 4 bases, with 11 bases remaining between them. The germline V gene has CDR1 SGHTA and CDR2 FQGNSA. CDR3 size: 13 residues. The CDR3 region has the DNA TGTGCCAGCAGTTCTCTTGTCCCAGATACGCAGTATTTT. As protein: CASSSLVPDTQYF.

This clonotype was seen at least ten times. This chain connects TRBV7-2 to TRBJ1-2; D is undetermined. Germline V lookup: CDR1 SGHTA, CDR2 FQGNSA. The CDR3 extends over 10 amino acids. V lost 2 bases, J lost 7 bases, and 2 bases lay in between. The CDR3 is CASSLRGYTF. For the CDR3, the DNA is TGTGCCAGCAGCTTACGTGGCTACACCTTC.

J is TRBJ2-7 and V is TRBV7-9; possibly TRBD1 for D (6 bases). Trimming stripped 5 bases from V and 6 bases from J, with 11 bases between. The CDR3 sequence is 12 residues long. CDR1 is SEHNR and CDR2 is FQNEAQ in the germline V gene (reference sequence). The CDR3, as DNA: TGTGCCAGCAGCGTACAGGGTCGCGAGCAGTACTTC. Translating gives CASSVQGREQYF.

This chain joins TRBV20-1 and TRBJ2-7; 8 bases are shared with TRBD1. V lost 4 bases to trimming and J lost 6 bases; unmatched junction nucleotides: 5. The CDR3 is 12 residues long. Germline CDR1 and CDR2: DFQATT and SNEGSKA (reference sequence). In DNA, the CDR3 is TGCAGTGCTAAAGGACAGGGTATCGAGCAGTACGTC. As protein: CSAKGQGIEQYV.

This clonotype has just a few counts. The J gene is TRBJ2-4, the V gene TRBV7-9, with D perhaps matching TRBD1 (5 bases). This CDR3 has 15 residues. The ends were cut back, 5 bases at V and 4 bases at J, with 15 bases in the middle. The V gene's germline CDR1 is SEHNR and CDR2 FQNEAQ (reference sequence). CDR3 in amino acids: CASSPDDRFKNIQYF. CDR3 in DNA: TGTGCCAGCAGCCCGGACGACAGATTTAAAAACATTCAGTACTTC.

Remarks on this clonotype: It may be a read error: a sequence one base away is much more abundant. The CDR3 reads CANSQGGGQSNQPQHF. Written as DNA, the CDR3 is TGCGCCAACAGCCAAGGAGGGGGACAGAGCAATCAGCCCCAGCATTTT. The chain has TRBV4-1 and TRBJ1-5, with 7 bases identical to TRBD1. This CDR3 region has 16 residues. CDR1 MGHRA and CDR2 YSYEKL come from the germline V gene.

CDR3 loop: CASSLKASLEKLFF. DNA of the CDR3: TGTGCCAGCAGTTTAAAGGCCAGCCTTGAAAAACTGTTTTTT. This sequence joins TRBV28 and TRBJ1-4, with no clear D. Trimming took 2 bases from V and 7 from J, leaving 11 bases between them. The CDR3 loop spans 14 amino acids. CDR1 MDHEN and CDR2 SYDVKM come from the germline V gene. The complete variable domain, with remaining parts taken from reference TRBV28 and TRBJ1-4, reads DVKVTQSSRYLVKRTGEKVFLECVQDMDHENMFWYRQDPGLGLRLIYFSYDVKMKEKGDIPEGYSVSREKKERFSLILESASTNQTSMYLCASSLKASLEKLFFGSGTQLSVL.

The rearrangement uses TRBV10-1 and TRBJ2-7; the D is unclear. From germline, CDR1 is WNHNN and CDR2 SYGVQD (reference sequence). The CDR3 is made up of 14 amino acids. The germline V and J ends were trimmed by 4 bases and 0 bases, with 10 bases remaining between them. This chain's CDR3 is CASSVGRFSYEQYF. The CDR3 DNA follows: TGCGCCAGCAGTGTTGGCCGATTCTCCTACGAGCAGTACTTC.

The chain links TRBV20-1 to TRBJ2-1, with unresolved D. The germline V gene encodes CDR1 DFQATT and CDR2 SNEGSKA (reference sequence). Trimming removed 3 bases from V and 1 base from J, with 13 bases in between. The CDR3 extends over 15 amino acids. The CDR3: CSASRLGFSYNEQFF. The CDR3 DNA reads TGCAGTGCTAGCCGTCTAGGTTTTTCCTACAATGAGCAGTTCTTC.

This clonotype was counted ten times or more. The chain links TRBV7-2 to TRBJ1-3, with no clear D. Germline lookup yields CDR1 SGHTA and CDR2 FQGNSA. This CDR3 is built from 16 residues. Trimming took off 1 base at V and 7 bases at J, with 17 bases between the two ends. CDR3 coding DNA: TGTGCCAGCAGCTTAGACCCGGGTCTCAGAGGCAACACCATATATTTT. Its translation is CASSLDPGLRGNTIYF.

This chain uses TRBV7-9 with TRBJ1-2; 10 bases fit TRBD1. This CDR3 spans 12 amino acids. The ends lost 11 bases at V and 6 bases at J; junction bases unmatched: 6. Germline lookup yields CDR1 SEHNR and CDR2 FQNEAQ (reference sequence). DNA of the CDR3: TGTGCCTCCTCGGGACAGGGGAATGGCTACACCTTC. It is translated as CASSGQGNGYTF.

The gene calls are TRBV4-2 and TRBJ1-1; no reliable D call. The germline V and J ends were trimmed by 0 bases and 6 bases, with 14 bases remaining between them. Per the germline V gene, CDR1 is LGHNA and CDR2 is YNFKEQ. The CDR3 has 15 amino acids. The CDR3 sequence is CASSQDRTGRSEAFF. The CDR3 coding sequence is TGTGCCAGCAGCCAAGATAGAACCGGGAGGTCTGAAGCTTTCTTT.

The chain combines TRBV4-1 with TRBJ1-1; D not certain. The CDR3 contains 13 residues. V was clipped by 2 bases and J by 1 base, with 5 bases between them. Germline CDR1 MGHRA, CDR2 YSYEKL. The DNA for the CDR3 is TGCGCCAGCAGCCAAATAGGGAACACTGAAGCTTTCTTT. This sequence encodes CASSQIGNTEAFF.

The genes are TRBV29-1 and TRBJ2-5; no clear D gene. V was clipped by 4 bases and J by 7 bases, with 7 bases between them. Per germline, CDR1 SQVTM and CDR2 ANQGSEA. This CDR3 is built from 10 residues. The CDR3 loop is CSVGSWTQYF. DNA for the CDR3: TGCAGCGTTGGATCGTGGACCCAGTACTTC.

The V and J genes are TRBV13 and TRBJ1-1, with unresolved D. Germline V gene data show CDR1 as PRHDT and CDR2 as FYEKMQ (reference sequence). The CDR3 is 15 residues long. Trimming removed 5 bases at V and 4 bases at J, with 17 bases between. The CDR3 reads CASSPRAEPRTEAFF. The CDR3 DNA reads TGTGCCAGCAGCCCCCGGGCCGAGCCTCGCACTGAAGCTTTCTTT.

In its sample, this clonotype was seen a few times. The chain combines TRBV28 with TRBJ2-7; 7 nucleotides line up with TRBD1. The CDR3 covers 15 residues. Germline values: CDR1 MDHEN, CDR2 SYDVKM. Trimming at V came to 6 bases and at J to 4 bases, leaving 12 bases not matched to a gene. The CDR3 protein is CASSLLFDRVYEQYF. CDR3 nucleotides: TGTGCCAGCAGCCTCCTTTTTGACAGGGTATACGAGCAGTACTTC.